The sequence of this TCR beta chain was determined in a study of cytomegalovirus exposure and HLA in healthy donors. Study-wide findings and caveats: The authors assumed roughly uniform sequencing depth across donors for presence/absence analyses.

Concerning this clone: As yet, its antigen is unknown.

V shed 4 bases and J 6 bases; nucleotides not matched to a gene: 4. The CDR3 sequence is 15 residues long. Germline V gene data show CDR1 as SGHNT and CDR2 as YYREEE (reference sequence). Donors showed nominal health when sampled, although they likely had unrecorded immune exposures. PCR was performed using 60 Vbeta and 13 Jbeta primers. Method: immunoSEQ multiplex PCR; TCRdb's copy keeps in-frame clones and lacks some. This sample yields roughly 180,000 clones, of which 80% to 90% are seen a single time; more than 0.95% belongs to the top ten. The sequencing input was PBMCs. The TCR sequence derives from a girl aged 2 to 9 in good health and CMV-seropositive. V usage is TRBV5-4 and J usage is TRBJ2-1; TRBD2 matches 13 bases. CDR3 DNA: TGTGCCAGCAGCGGCGGGACTAGCGGGGTCAATGAGCAGTTCTTC. Protein product: CASSGGTSGVNEQFF.